This T cell receptor beta chain was identified in a study of shared T cell receptors in the human thymus. The V gene lost 0 bases and the J gene lost 9 bases, with 12 bases spanning the gap. Germline-derived CDR1 and CDR2 are SGHNT and YYREEE (reference sequence). The CDR3 is made up of 13 amino acids. Clones were sequenced by immunoSEQ multiplex PCR, and TCRdb holds only the in-frame ones, with some missing. The table shows some 640,000 clones, with around 87% occurring only once. A further study also used this sample, focusing on human thymus T cells. That work states: The thymus was resected at corrective cardiac surgery. Both thymic and peripheral blood repertoires showed apparently biased V and J usage. Reports from related research described highly overlapping thymic repertoires among unrelated individuals.

The clonotype was recovered from a boy younger than two with a congenital heart defect. Sequencing used thymocytes. The rearrangement joins TRBV5-4 to TRBJ1-2, with unresolved D. CDR3 residues: CASSLGWAWSYTF. Written as DNA, the CDR3 is TGTGCCAGCAGCTTGGGTTGGGCGTGGAGCTACACCTTC.